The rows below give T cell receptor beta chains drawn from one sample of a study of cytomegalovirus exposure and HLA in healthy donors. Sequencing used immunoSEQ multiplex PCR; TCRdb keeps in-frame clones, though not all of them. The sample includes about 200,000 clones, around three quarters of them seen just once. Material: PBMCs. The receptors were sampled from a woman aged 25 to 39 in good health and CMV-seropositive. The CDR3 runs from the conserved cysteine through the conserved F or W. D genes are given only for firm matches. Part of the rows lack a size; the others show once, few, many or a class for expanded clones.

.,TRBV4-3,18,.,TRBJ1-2,CASSQAGLGVVRDDGYTF,TGCGCCAGCAGCCAAGCAGGGTTAGGCGTCGTCCGAGATGATGGCTACACCTTC
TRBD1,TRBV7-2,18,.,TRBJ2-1,CASSHLRGYRGNYNEQFF,TGTGCCAGCAGCCACTTACGGGGCTACAGGGGGAACTACAATGAGCAGTTCTTC
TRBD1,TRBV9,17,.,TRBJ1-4,CASSEGQGIATNEKLFF,TGTGCCAGCAGCGAGGGACAGGGGATTGCAACTAATGAAAAACTGTTTTTT
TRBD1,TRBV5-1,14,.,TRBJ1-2,CASSSARGRKGYTF,TGCGCCAGCAGCTCGGCCAGGGGGCGCAAAGGCTACACCTTC
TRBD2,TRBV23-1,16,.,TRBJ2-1,CASSQLLAGVIGEQFF,TGCGCCAGCAGTCAATTATTAGCGGGAGTAATTGGTGAGCAGTTCTTC
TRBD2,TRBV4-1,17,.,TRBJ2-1,CASSQDSSGFSYNEQFF,TGCGCCAGCAGCCAAGATTCTAGCGGCTTTTCCTACAATGAGCAGTTCTTC
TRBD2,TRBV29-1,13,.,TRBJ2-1,CSAEGLFSNEQFF,TGCAGCGCTGAGGGACTATTCTCGAATGAGCAGTTCTTC
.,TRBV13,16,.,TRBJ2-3,CASSLGGGVGTDTQYF,TGTGCCAGCAGCTTAGGCGGGGGAGTCGGCACAGATACGCAGTATTTT
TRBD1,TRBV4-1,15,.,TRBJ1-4,CASSLQGAGNEKLFF,TGCGCCAGCAGCCTCCAGGGGGCGGGTAATGAAAAACTGTTTTTT
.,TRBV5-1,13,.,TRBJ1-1,CASATQGGTEAFF,TGCGCCAGCGCCACTCAAGGCGGCACTGAAGCTTTCTTT
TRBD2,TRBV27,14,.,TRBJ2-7,CASSLRENSYEQYF,TGTGCCAGCAGTTTGCGGGAGAACTCCTACGAGCAGTACTTC
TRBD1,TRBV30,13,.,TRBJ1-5,CAWDRGLWQPQHF,TGTGCCTGGGACAGGGGGCTGTGGCAGCCCCAGCATTTT
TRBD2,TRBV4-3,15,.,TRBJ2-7,CASSQQTSGAYEQYF,TGCGCCAGCAGCCAACAGACTAGCGGAGCCTACGAGCAGTACTTC
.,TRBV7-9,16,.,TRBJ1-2,CASSLSTGISSYGYTF,TGTGCCAGCAGCTTAAGTACGGGAATATCAAGCTATGGCTACACCTTC
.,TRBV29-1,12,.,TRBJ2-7,CSVETVGDEQYF,TGCAGCGTTGAAACGGTTGGTGACGAGCAGTACTTC
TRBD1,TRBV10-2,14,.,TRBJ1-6,CASNPGQDNSPLHF,TGCGCCAGCAACCCGGGACAGGATAATTCACCCCTCCACTTT
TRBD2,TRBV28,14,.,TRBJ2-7,CASSFSTGGYEQYF,TGTGCCAGCAGTTTCTCCACCGGGGGGTACGAGCAGTACTTC
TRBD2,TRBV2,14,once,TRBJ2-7,CASSYSGGAYEQYF,TGTGCCAGCAGTTATAGCGGGGGGGCCTACGAGCAGTACTTC
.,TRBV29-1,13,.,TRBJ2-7,CSATAGGSYEQYF,TGCAGCGCCACAGCGGGCGGATCCTACGAGCAGTACTTC
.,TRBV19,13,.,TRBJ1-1,CASRGVRRTEGFF,TGTGCCAGTAGGGGTGTGCGTAGGACGGAGGGTTTCTTT
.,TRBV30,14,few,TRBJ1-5,CAWSPGVGNQPQHF,TGTGCCTGGAGTCCAGGGGTCGGCAATCAGCCCCAGCATTTT